These T cell receptor beta chains were read from a single sample in a study of shared clonotypes between healthy human individuals. Libraries were prepared by immunoSEQ multiplex PCR; TCRdb keeps only in-frame clonotypes and omits some of them. This repertoire shows 2 million to 2.5 million clones, more than 80% found once; its top ten account for 0.3% to 0.4%. Sequenced input: naive CD4+ T cells from PBMCs. Receptors originate from a man between 18 and 29 years old in good health. Some clones in this sample may be carry-over from other donors' samples. Both conserved end residues are part of each CDR3. Fields, in order: clone size, J gene, V gene, D gene, CDR3 DNA, CDR3 protein. D genes are given only for firm matches. The size entry is marked missing in some rows and otherwise reads once, few, many or a size class.

>.|TRBJ1-2|TRBV7-2|.
TGTGCCAGCAGCTATGGACAGAGCTATGGCTACACCTTC
CASSYGQSYGYTF
>.|TRBJ2-7|TRBV5-6|TRBD2
TGTGCCAGCAGCTACATAGCGGGACTGAACGAGCAGTACTTC
CASSYIAGLNEQYF
>.|TRBJ2-7|TRBV18|TRBD2
TGTGCCAGCTCACCCGGGGGGGGCATGGAGCAGTACTTC
CASSPGGGMEQYF
>.|TRBJ1-5|TRBV5-1|.
TGCGCCAGCAGCGTAACAGCGAATCAGCCCCAGCATTTT
CASSVTANQPQHF
>once|TRBJ1-1|TRBV6-6|.
TGTGCCAGCAGTTATAATGAATTAAGCACTGAAGCTTTCTTT
CASSYNELSTEAFF
>.|TRBJ2-3|TRBV7-6|.
TGTGCCAGCAGCCCACGGGCTAATTCCGCCCTAAATACGCAGTATTTT
CASSPRANSALNTQYF
>.|TRBJ2-3|TRBV7-2|.
TGTGCCAGCAGCTTAGGTCCCCCACACACAGATACGCAGTATTTT
CASSLGPPHTDTQYF
>.|TRBJ1-1|TRBV5-6|.
TGTGCCAGCAGCCGGGACACCCAGACGGCTTTCTTT
CASSRDTQTAFF
>.|TRBJ2-2|TRBV9|.
TGTGCCAGCAGCGTAGTGGGCACCGGGGAGCTGTTTTTT
CASSVVGTGELFF
>.|TRBJ1-5|TRBV28|TRBD1
TGTGCCAGCAGTCCTAGAATGACAGGGCGCAATCAGCCCCAGCATTTT
CASSPRMTGRNQPQHF
>.|TRBJ2-7|TRBV6-1|.
TGTGCCAGCAGTCCACCGGGTGGGGGTTGGTACGAGCAGTACTTC
CASSPPGGGWYEQYF
>.|TRBJ2-7|TRBV4-1|.
TGCGCCAGCAGCCGGATAGGTGGGATAGCGGACGAGCAGTACTTC
CASSRIGGIADEQYF
>.|TRBJ1-1|TRBV15|TRBD1
TGTGCCACCAGCCTTACGGACAGGGCGACTGAAGCTTTCTTT
CATSLTDRATEAFF
>.|TRBJ1-2|TRBV29-1|.
TGCAGCTCAGGACAGAGCTATGGCTACACCTTC
CSSGQSYGYTF
>.|TRBJ2-5|TRBV6-1|.
TGTGCCAGCAGTGGCCCGGATGAGACCCAGTACTTC
CASSGPDETQYF
>.|TRBJ1-5|TRBV2|.
TGTGCCAGCAGTGGTGGGAGGGGAGATCAGCCCCAGCATTTT
CASSGGRGDQPQHF
>.|TRBJ2-7|TRBV28|TRBD2
TGTGCCAGCAGACCCGGGGGGGGCTCCTACGAGCAGTACTTC
CASRPGGGSYEQYF
>.|TRBJ2-2|TRBV6-6|.
TGTGCCAGCAGTACACCGGGGCCGGCCGGGGAGCTGTTTTTT
CASSTPGPAGELFF
>.|TRBJ2-2|TRBV27|.
TGTGCCAGCAGTTTCAACTACCTCACCGGGGAGCTGTTTTTT
CASSFNYLTGELFF
>.|TRBJ2-7|TRBV28|.
TGTGCCAGCAGTTTTACCCCCGGGTACGAGCAGTACTTC
CASSFTPGYEQYF
>.|TRBJ2-7|TRBV28|TRBD2
TGTGCCAGCTCGGGGGGGGGCCCCTACGAGCAGTACTTC
CASSGGGPYEQYF
>.|TRBJ1-2|TRBV29-1|TRBD1
TGCAGCGTTGAAGGGACAGGGACCTATGGCTACACCTTC
CSVEGTGTYGYTF
>.|TRBJ1-4|TRBV4-1|.
TGCGCCAGCAGCCAAATTAGGTTACTGGAAAAACTGTTTTTT
CASSQIRLLEKLFF
>.|TRBJ2-4|TRBV5-8|.
TGTGCCAGCAGCCCCAGGGGGGGCCGCCAAAACATTCAGTACTTC
CASSPRGGRQNIQYF
>.|TRBJ2-1|TRBV7-2|TRBD2
TGTGCCAGCAGCGGGGGACTAGTGAGCGCCAATGAGCAGTTCTTC
CASSGGLVSANEQFF
>.|TRBJ2-1|TRBV5-1|.
TGCGCCAGCAGCCTCCTGACAGTAAAAACCTACAATGAGCAGTTCTTC
CASSLLTVKTYNEQFF
>.|TRBJ2-2|TRBV5-1|.
TGCGCCAGCAGCTTGGGAGGGGACACCGGGGAGCTGTTTTTT
CASSLGGDTGELFF
>.|TRBJ2-3|TRBV9|TRBD2
TGTGCCAGCAGCGTAGCACGTGGGAGGGCCGATTCTACAGATACGCAGTATTTT
CASSVARGRADSTDTQYF
>.|TRBJ1-4|TRBV6-5|.
TGTGCCAGCAGTCCCACCGGGCTACCGGGTGAAAAACTGTTTTTT
CASSPTGLPGEKLFF
>.|TRBJ2-7|TRBV28|TRBD1
TGTGCCAGCAGTTGGTCTCCGGGACAGGGAACAATCACTCTCTACGAGCAGTACTTC
CASSWSPGQGTITLYEQYF
>.|TRBJ2-2|TRBV5-1|.
TGCGCCAGCAGTGTGGAGAAGGTCACCGGGGAGCTGTTTTTT
CASSVEKVTGELFF
>.|TRBJ1-4|TRBV6-1|.
TGTGCCAGCGCCAAATCCGGGACGGATAATGAAAAACTGTTTTTT
CASAKSGTDNEKLFF
>.|TRBJ1-2|TRBV9|.
TGTGCCAGCAGCCCCCGTCAGCTTTCTAACTATGGCTACACCTTC
CASSPRQLSNYGYTF
>.|TRBJ2-7|TRBV5-1|.
TGCGCCAGCAGTCCCCACGGGGGGCCCAAGACTAACGAGCAGTACTTC
CASSPHGGPKTNEQYF
>.|TRBJ2-7|TRBV27|TRBD1
TGTGCCAGCAGTTTATGTGACAGGGGGCTGTACGAGCAGTACTTC
CASSLCDRGLYEQYF
>once|TRBJ2-1|TRBV5-4|TRBD2
TGTGCCAGCAGCTTGGGGTCTAGCGGGAGCCGCTCCTACAATGAGCAGTTCTTC
CASSLGSSGSRSYNEQFF
>.|TRBJ2-1|TRBV5-1|TRBD2
TGCGCCAGCAGCTTCTCCAGCGGGAGAATCGAGAATGAGCAGTTCTTC
CASSFSSGRIENEQFF
>.|TRBJ2-7|TRBV28|TRBD2
TGTGCCAGCAGCTTTACGGGTATAGCGGGAGGGATGACCTACGAGCAGTACTTC
CASSFTGIAGGMTYEQYF
>.|TRBJ1-2|TRBV6-6|.
TGTGCCAGCCGGGCAGGGCCACGATCTAACTATGGCTACACCTTC
CASRAGPRSNYGYTF
>.|TRBJ2-6|TRBV5-8|.
TGTGCCAGCTCCCGCCGGAGTTCTGGGGCCAACGTCCTGACTTTC
CASSRRSSGANVLTF
>.|TRBJ2-6|TRBV5-6|.
TGTGCCAGCAGCTTAATCCGGGTTTGGACGCTCTCTGGGGCCAACGTCCTGACTTTC
CASSLIRVWTLSGANVLTF
>once|TRBJ2-5|TRBV20-1|TRBD2
TGCAGCCGGGGGGGCTCGGAGACCCAGTACTTC
CSRGGSETQYF
>.|TRBJ2-4|TRBV7-2|.
TGTGCCAGCAGCTTAGTGGGTACGGGAAACATTCAGTACTTC
CASSLVGTGNIQYF
>.|TRBJ2-3|TRBV19|.
TGTGCCAGTAGTATTTCTAGGTTCACAGATACGCAGTATTTT
CASSISRFTDTQYF
>.|TRBJ2-3|TRBV5-1|.
TGCGCCAGCAGTCAGACGGGCAGCACCGCCTTCACAGATACGCAGTATTTT
CASSQTGSTAFTDTQYF
>few|TRBJ2-1|TRBV5-1|TRBD2
TGCGCCAGCAGCTTGGAACTAGCGGGGAATGAGCAGTTCTTC
CASSLELAGNEQFF